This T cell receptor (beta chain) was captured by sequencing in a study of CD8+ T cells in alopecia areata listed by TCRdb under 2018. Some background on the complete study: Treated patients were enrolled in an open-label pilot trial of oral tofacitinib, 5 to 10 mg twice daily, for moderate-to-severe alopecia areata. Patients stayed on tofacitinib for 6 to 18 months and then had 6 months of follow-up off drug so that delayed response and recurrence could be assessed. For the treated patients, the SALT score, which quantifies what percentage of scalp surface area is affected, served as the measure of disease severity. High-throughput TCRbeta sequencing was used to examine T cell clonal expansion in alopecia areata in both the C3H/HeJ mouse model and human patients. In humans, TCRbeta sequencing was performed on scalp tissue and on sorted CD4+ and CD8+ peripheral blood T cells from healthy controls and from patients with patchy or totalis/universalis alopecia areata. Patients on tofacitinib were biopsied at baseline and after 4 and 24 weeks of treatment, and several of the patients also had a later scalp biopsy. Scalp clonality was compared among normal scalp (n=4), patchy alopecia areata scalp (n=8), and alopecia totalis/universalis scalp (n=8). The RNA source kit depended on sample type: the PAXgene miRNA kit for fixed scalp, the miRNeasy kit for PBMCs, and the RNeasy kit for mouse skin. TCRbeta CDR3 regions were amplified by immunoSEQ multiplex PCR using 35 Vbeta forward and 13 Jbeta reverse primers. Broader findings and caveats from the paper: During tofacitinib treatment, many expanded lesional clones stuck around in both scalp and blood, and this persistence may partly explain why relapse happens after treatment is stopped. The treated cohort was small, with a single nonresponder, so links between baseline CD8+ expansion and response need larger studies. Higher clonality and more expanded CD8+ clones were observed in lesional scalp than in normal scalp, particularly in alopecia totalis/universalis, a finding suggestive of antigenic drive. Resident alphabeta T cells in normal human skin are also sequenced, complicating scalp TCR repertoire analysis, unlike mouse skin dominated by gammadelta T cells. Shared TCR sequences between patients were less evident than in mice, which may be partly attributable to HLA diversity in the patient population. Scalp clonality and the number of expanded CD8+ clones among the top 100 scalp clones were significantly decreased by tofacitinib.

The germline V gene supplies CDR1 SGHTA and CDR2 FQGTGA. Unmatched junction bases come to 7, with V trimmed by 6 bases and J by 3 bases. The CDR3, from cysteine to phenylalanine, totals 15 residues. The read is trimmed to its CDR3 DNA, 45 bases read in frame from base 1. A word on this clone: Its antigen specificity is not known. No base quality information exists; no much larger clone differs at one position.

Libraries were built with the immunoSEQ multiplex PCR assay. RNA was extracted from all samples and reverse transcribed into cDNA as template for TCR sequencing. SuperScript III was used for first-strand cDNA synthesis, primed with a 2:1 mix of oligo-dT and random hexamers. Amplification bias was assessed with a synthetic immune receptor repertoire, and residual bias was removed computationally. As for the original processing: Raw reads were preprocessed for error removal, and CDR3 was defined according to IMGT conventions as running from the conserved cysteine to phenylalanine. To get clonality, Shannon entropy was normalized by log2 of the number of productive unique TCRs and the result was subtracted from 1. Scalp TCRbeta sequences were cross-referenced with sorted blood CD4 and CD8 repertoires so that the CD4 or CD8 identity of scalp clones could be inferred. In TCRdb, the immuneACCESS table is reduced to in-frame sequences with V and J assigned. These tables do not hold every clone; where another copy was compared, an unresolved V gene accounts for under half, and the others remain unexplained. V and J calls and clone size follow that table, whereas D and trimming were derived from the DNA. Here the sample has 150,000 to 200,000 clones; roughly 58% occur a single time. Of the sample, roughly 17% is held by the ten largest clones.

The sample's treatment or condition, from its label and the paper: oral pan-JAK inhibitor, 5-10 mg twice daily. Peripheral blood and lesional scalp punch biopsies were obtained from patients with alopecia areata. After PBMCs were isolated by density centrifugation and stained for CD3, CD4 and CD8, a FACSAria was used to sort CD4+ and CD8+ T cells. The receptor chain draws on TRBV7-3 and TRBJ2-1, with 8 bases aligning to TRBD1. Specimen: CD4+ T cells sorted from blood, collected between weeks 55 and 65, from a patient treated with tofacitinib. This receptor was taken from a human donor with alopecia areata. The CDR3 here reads CASSQGTGLYNEQFF. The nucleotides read TGTGCCAGCAGTCAAGGGACAGGCCTCTACAATGAGCAGTTCTTC.